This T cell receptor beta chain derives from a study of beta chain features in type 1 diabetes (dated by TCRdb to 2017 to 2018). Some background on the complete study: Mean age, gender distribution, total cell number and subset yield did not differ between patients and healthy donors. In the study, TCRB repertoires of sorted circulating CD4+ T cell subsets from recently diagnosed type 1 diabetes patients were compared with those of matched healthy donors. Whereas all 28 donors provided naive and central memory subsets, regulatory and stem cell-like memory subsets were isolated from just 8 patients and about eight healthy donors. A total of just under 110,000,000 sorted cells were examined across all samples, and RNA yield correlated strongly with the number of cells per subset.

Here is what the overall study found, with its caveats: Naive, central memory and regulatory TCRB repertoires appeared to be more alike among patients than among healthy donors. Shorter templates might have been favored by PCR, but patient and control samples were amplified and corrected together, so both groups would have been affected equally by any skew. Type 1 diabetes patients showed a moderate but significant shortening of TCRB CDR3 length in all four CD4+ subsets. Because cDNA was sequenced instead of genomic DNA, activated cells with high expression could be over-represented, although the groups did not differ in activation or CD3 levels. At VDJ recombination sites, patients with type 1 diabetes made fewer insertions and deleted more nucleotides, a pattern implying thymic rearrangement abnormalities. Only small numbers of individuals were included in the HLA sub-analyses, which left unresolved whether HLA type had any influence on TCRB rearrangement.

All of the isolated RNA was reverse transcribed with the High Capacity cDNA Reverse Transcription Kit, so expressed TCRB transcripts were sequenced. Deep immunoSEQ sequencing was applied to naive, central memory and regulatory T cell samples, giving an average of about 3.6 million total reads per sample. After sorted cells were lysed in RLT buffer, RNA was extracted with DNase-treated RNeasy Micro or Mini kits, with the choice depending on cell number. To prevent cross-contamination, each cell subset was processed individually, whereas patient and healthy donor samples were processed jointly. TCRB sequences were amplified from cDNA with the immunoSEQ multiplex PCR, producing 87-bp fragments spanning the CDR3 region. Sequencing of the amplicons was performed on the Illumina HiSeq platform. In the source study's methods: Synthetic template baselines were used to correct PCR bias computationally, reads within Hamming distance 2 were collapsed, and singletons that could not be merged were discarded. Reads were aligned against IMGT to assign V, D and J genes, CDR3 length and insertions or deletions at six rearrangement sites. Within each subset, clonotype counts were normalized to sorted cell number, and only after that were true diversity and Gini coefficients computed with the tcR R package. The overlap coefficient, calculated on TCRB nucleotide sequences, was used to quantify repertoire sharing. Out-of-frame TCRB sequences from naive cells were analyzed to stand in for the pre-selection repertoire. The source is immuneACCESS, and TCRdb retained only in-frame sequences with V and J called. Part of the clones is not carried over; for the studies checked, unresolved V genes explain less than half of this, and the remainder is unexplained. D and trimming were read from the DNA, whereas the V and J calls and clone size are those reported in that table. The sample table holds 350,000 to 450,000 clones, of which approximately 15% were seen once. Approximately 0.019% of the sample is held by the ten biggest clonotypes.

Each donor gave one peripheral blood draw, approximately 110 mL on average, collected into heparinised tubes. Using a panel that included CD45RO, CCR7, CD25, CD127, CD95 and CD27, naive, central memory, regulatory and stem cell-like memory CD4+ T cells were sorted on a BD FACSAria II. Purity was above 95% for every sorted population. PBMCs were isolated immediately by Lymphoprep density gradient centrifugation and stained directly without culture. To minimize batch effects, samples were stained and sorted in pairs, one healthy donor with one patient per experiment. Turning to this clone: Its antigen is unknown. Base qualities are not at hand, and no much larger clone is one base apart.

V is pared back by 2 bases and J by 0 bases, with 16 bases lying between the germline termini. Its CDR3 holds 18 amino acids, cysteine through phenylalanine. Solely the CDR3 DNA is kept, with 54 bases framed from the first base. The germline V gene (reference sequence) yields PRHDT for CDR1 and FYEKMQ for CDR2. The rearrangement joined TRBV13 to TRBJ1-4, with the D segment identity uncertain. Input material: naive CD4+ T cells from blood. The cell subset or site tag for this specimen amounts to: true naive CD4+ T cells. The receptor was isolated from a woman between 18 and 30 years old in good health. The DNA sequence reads TGTGCCAGCAGCTTAACCCCCCGCATCTATGCAACTAATGAAAAACTGTTTTTT. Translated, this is CASSLTPRIYATNEKLFF.